The next 6 T cell receptor beta chains were all read from a single sample in a study of T cells in Graves' hyperthyroidism and ophthalmopathy. Regions amplified from RNA transcripts were the TCR beta CDR3 regions. A first-round RT-PCR of the TCR CDR3 used the HTBI primer set. TCRdb re-analysed the multiplex PCR reads in MiXCR, keeping a single row per CDR3 protein. Of a few hundred thousand distinct CDR3 sequences listed, more than 20% are singletons. The sample was blood. These receptors were taken from a man between 50 and 59 years old with Graves' hyperthyroidism.

This rearrangement joins TRBV20-1 to TRBJ2-7; D is possibly TRBD2 (7 bases). The germline gives CDR1 DFQATT, CDR2 SNEGSKA (reference sequence). The V gene lost 3 bases and the J gene lost 0 bases, with 18 bases spanning the gap. CDR3 length: 16 amino acids. The CDR3 DNA reads TGCAGTGCTAGTGGGGGGGCTAGCTCCCTCTCCTACGAGCAGTACTTC. Translated: CSASGGASSLSYEQYF.

This clonotype was counted many times. The rearrangement joins TRBV28 to TRBJ2-7, with unresolved D. CDR3 length equals 15 residues. CDR1 and CDR2 (germline): MDHEN, SYDVKM. The V gene lost 6 bases and the J gene lost 3 bases, with 18 bases spanning the gap. The CDR3 is CASSHGPYSSYEQYF. The DNA of the CDR3 is TGTGCCAGCAGCCACGGGCCCTACAGTAGCTACGAGCAGTACTTC. Together with reference TRBV28 and TRBJ2-7, the CDR3 gives the full variable domain: DVKVTQSSRYLVKRTGEKVFLECVQDMDHENMFWYRQDPGLGLRLIYFSYDVKMKEKGDIPEGYSVSREKKERFSLILESASTNQTSMYLCASSHGPYSSYEQYFGPGTRLTVT.

V and J are TRBV29-1 and TRBJ2-5, with 7 bases matching TRBD1. V lost 6 bases to trimming and J lost 4 bases; unmatched junction nucleotides: 5. This CDR3 is built from 12 residues. CDR1 SQVTM and CDR2 ANQGSEA come from the germline V gene. The CDR3 reads CSVGQATETQYF. In DNA form, the CDR3 reads TGCAGCGTCGGACAGGCAACAGAGACCCAGTACTTC.

The rearrangement links TRBV7-9 to TRBJ2-5, with 11 bases aligning to TRBD2. This CDR3 is 15 amino acids long. The V gene's germline CDR1 is SEHNR and CDR2 FQNEAQ (reference sequence). V lost 4 bases to trimming and J lost 5 bases; unmatched junction nucleotides: 6. DNA of the CDR3: TGTGCCAGCAGCTCCACTAGCGGGAGTTCGGAGACCCAGTACTTC. Protein: CASSSTSGSSETQYF.

This clonotype has more than one count but fewer than ten. The chain carries TRBV11-1 and TRBJ2-2, with 7 bases identical to TRBD1. The CDR3 spans 14 residues. Germline assignment: CDR1 SGHAT and CDR2 FQDESV (reference sequence). J lost 6 bases, V lost 3 bases, and 4 bases had no gene match. CDR3 coding DNA: TGTGCCAGCAGCTTTGACAGGGAAGCCGGGGAGCTGTTTTTT. Protein product: CASSFDREAGELFF.

This clonotype showed up just once. The V call is TRBV9, the J call TRBJ2-2; tentative D call: TRBD1 (5 bases). The length of the CDR3 is 13 residues. V was cut by 0 bases and J by 6 bases, with 6 bases left in between. Germline V gene lookup returns CDR1 SGDLS and CDR2 YYNGEE. The CDR3 spells CASSVGGPGELFF. The CDR3 DNA is TGTGCCAGCAGCGTAGGGGGCCCCGGGGAGCTGTTTTTT.